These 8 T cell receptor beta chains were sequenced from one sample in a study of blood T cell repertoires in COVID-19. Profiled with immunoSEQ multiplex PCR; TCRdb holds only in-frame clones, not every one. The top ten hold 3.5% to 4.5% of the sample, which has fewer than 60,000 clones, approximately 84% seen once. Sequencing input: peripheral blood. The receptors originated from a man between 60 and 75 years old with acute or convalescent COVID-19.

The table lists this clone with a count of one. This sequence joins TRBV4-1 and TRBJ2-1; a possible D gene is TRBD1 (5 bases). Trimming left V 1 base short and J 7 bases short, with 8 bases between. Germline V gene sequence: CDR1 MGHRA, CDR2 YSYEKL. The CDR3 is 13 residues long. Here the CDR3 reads CASSQGGINEQFF. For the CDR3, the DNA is TGCGCCAGCAGCCAAGGGGGCATAAATGAGCAGTTCTTC.

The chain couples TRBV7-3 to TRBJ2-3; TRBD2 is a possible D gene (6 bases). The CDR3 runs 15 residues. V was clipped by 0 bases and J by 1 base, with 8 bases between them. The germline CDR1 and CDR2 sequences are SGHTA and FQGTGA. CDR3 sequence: CASSLTSSGTDTQYF. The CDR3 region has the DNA TGTGCCAGCAGCTTAACTTCTAGCGGCACAGATACGCAGTATTTT.

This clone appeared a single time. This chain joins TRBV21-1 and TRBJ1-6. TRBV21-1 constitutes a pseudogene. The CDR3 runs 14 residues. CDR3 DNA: TGTGCCAGCGCGGGGGGGGACTATAATTCACCCCTCCACTTT. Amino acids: CASAGGDYNSPLHF.

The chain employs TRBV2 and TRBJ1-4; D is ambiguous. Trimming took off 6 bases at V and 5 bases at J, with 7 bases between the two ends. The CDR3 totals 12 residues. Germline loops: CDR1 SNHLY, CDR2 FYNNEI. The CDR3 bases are TGTGCCAGCAGGGTGGCAAATGAAAAACTGTTTTTT. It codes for CASRVANEKLFF.

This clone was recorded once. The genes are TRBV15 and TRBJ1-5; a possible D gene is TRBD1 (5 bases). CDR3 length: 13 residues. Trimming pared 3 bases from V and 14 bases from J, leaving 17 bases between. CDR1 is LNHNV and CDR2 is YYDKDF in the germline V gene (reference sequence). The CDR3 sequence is CATSRNVGGGKHF. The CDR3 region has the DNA TGTGCCACCAGCAGGAATGTGGGGGGAGGCAAGCATTTT.

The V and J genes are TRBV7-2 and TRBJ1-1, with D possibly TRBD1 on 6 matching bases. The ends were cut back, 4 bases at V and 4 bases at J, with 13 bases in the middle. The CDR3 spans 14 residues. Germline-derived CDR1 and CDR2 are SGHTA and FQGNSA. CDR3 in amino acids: CASSSRGRSTEAFF. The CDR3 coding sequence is TGTGCCAGCAGCTCCAGGGGACGGAGCACTGAAGCTTTCTTT.

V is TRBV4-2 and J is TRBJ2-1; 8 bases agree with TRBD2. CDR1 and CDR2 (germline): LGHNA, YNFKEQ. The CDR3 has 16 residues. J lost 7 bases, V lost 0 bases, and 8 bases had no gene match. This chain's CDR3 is CASSQDRTGGWNEQFF. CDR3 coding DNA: TGTGCCAGCAGCCAAGATAGAACGGGGGGGTGGAATGAGCAGTTCTTC.

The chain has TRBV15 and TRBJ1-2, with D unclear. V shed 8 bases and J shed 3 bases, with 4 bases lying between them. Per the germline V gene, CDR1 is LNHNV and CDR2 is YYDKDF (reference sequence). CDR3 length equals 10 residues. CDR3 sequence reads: CATSDYGYTF. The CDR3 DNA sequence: TGTGCCACCTCGGACTATGGCTACACCTTC.